A single sample gave rise to the 23 T cell receptor beta chains below, sequenced in a study of response to subunit inactivated influenza vaccine. Via MiXCR, TCRdb re-called the RT-PCR reads, giving one row per CDR3 protein. The sample holds about 780,000 distinct CDR3 sequences, around 20% seen once. Sequencing used PBMCs from blood, obtained 5 days after vaccination. These receptors originate from a man aged 50 to 59 who received an inactivated influenza vaccine.

The J gene is TRBJ2-7, the V gene TRBV10-3; D gene uncertain. The germline V and J ends were trimmed by 5 bases and 2 bases, with 10 bases remaining between them. Per the germline V gene, CDR1 is ENHRY and CDR2 is SYGVKD. The CDR3 consists of 13 residues. The CDR3 is CAISLTLTYEQYF. CDR3 coding DNA: TGTGCCATCAGTCTGACACTAACCTACGAGCAGTACTTC.

The rearrangement links TRBV10-3 to TRBJ1-6, with 9 positions matching TRBD1. The CDR3 has 14 amino acids. V lost 2 bases to trimming and J lost 8 bases; unmatched junction nucleotides: 1. Germline V gene lookup returns CDR1 ENHRY and CDR2 SYGVKD. The CDR3 region is CAISEGTGHSPLHF. The CDR3 region has the DNA TGTGCCATCAGTGAGGGGACAGGGCATTCACCCCTCCACTTT.

This clonotype appeared many times. The chain has TRBV27 and TRBJ2-1, with a tentative D call TRBD2 (5 bases). The CDR3 length is 15 residues. The V gene's germline CDR1 is MNHEY and CDR2 SMNVEV (reference sequence). Trimming shortened V by 2 bases and J by 4 bases, and 12 bases separated the two germline ends. The chain's CDR3 is CASSLERPPYNEQFF. The DNA for the CDR3 is TGTGCCAGCAGTTTAGAGCGGCCTCCTTACAATGAGCAGTTCTTC.

This clonotype has ten or more counts. V and J are TRBV11-2 and TRBJ2-5; possible D gene TRBD2, 5 bases. CDR3 length: 13 residues. Germline CDR1 and CDR2: SGHAT and FQNNGV. V was cut by 1 base and J by 3 bases, with 6 bases left in between. The CDR3 reads CASSLGGEETQYF. Here the CDR3 DNA reads TGTGCCAGCAGCTTAGGGGGAGAAGAGACCCAGTACTTC. Full variable domain (outside the CDR3, taken from reference TRBV11-2 and TRBJ2-5): EAGVAQSPRYKIIEKRQSVAFWCNPISGHATLYWYQQILGQGPKLLIQFQNNGVVDDSQLPKDRFSAERLKGVDSTLKIQPAKLEDSAVYLCASSLGGEETQYFGPGTRLLVL.

The chain uses TRBV20-1 and TRBJ1-6; 8 bases align to TRBD1. Germline assignment: CDR1 DFQATT and CDR2 SNEGSKA (reference sequence). The V gene end was trimmed by 5 bases and the J gene end by 4 bases; junction bases not matched to a gene: 16. There are 18 residues in the CDR3. The CDR3 bases are TGCAGTGCTCAAGGGGCCGGGACAGGCGCGACATATAATTCACCCCTCCACTTT. Encoded protein: CSAQGAGTGATYNSPLHF.

This clonotype was observed a handful of times. The chain couples TRBV12-3 or TRBV12-4 to TRBJ2-7, with TRBD2 matching 7 bases. The CDR3 loop spans 14 amino acids. Trimming removed 1 base from V and 7 bases from J; junction bases left unmatched: 7. The chain's CDR3 is CASSLVQVGGEQYF. CDR3 coding DNA: TGTGCCAGCAGTTTAGTACAGGTCGGGGGGGAGCAGTACTTC.

This chain joins TRBV12-3 or TRBV12-4 and TRBJ1-2; no definite D call. This CDR3 is built from 15 residues. With 5 bases removed from V and 4 bases from J, the gap between germline ends came to 17 bases. CDR3 sequence reads: CASSIKAEPGYGYTF. DNA for the CDR3: TGTGCCAGCAGTATCAAGGCCGAACCGGGCTATGGCTACACCTTC.

V is TRBV28 and J is TRBJ2-3; no clear D. Trimming cost V 7 bases and J 9 bases, with 20 bases left between them. The CDR3 contains 14 residues. Germline V gene lookup returns CDR1 MDHEN and CDR2 SYDVKM. The CDR3 nucleotides are TGTGCCAGCACCCCCAGCCTTGGGTGGGAAACGCAGTATTTT. Residues: CASTPSLGWETQYF. Combining the CDR3 with reference TRBV28 and TRBJ2-3 gives the whole variable domain DVKVTQSSRYLVKRTGEKVFLECVQDMDHENMFWYRQDPGLGLRLIYFSYDVKMKEKGDIPEGYSVSREKKERFSLILESASTNQTSMYLCASTPSLGWETQYFGPGTRLTVL.

This clonotype was seen ten or more times. The chain links TRBV28 to TRBJ2-2, with a possible D match to TRBD2 (5 bases). Germline V CDR1 and CDR2: MDHEN, SYDVKM. The germline V and J ends were trimmed by 7 bases and 1 base, with 13 bases remaining between them. The CDR3 sequence is 15 residues long. The CDR3 DNA reads as TGTGCCAGCACGGGTGCTAGCCGGAACACCGGGGAGCTGTTTTTT. Translated, it gives CASTGASRNTGELFF.

The table lists this clonotype with many counts. The chain carries TRBV20-1 and TRBJ1-5, with 7 bases lining up with TRBD1. With 1 base clipped from V and 1 base from J, the junction kept 7 bases outside the gene matches. Germline assignment: CDR1 DFQATT and CDR2 SNEGSKA (reference sequence). There are 16 residues in the CDR3. The CDR3 here is CSARALTGPSNQPQHF. In nucleotides, the CDR3 is TGCAGTGCTAGAGCCTTGACAGGGCCGAGCAATCAGCCCCAGCATTTT.

In its sample, this clonotype was seen a few times. The rearrangement joins TRBV28 to TRBJ2-1; tentatively, D is TRBD1 (5 bases). From germline, CDR1 is MDHEN and CDR2 SYDVKM. The CDR3 spans 13 residues. Trimming removed 7 bases from V and 5 bases from J, with 12 bases in between. The CDR3, as DNA: TGTGCCAGCAACACAGGCTTGGACAATGAGCAGTTCTTC. Protein product: CASNTGLDNEQFF.

This rearrangement joins TRBV7-3 to TRBJ2-1; D tentatively reads TRBD1 or TRBD2 (7 bases each). The germline V gene has CDR1 SGHTA and CDR2 FQGTGA. The CDR3 has 15 residues. Trimming left V 5 bases short and J 6 bases short, with 17 bases between. CDR3 DNA sequence: TGTGCCAGCAGCCCTTTTGCGGGGGACAGCAATGAGCAGTTCTTC. Translation gives CASSPFAGDSNEQFF.

This clonotype was seen a handful of times. This chain connects TRBV7-9 to TRBJ1-5; TRBD1 matches at 8 bases. The CDR3 totals 15 residues. CDR1 and CDR2 from the germline V gene are SEHNR and FQNEAQ (reference sequence). The ends lost 7 bases at V and 6 bases at J; junction bases unmatched: 11. CDR3 residues: CASTSGGGGAQPQHF. The CDR3 DNA is TGTGCCAGCACCTCAGGGGGCGGAGGTGCTCAGCCCCAGCATTTT.

The CDR3 spells CASSPSPGLANEQFF. The CDR3 coding sequence is TGTGCCAGCAGCCCCTCCCCGGGGCTAGCCAATGAGCAGTTCTTC. The rearrangement links TRBV9 to TRBJ2-1; tentatively, D is TRBD1 or TRBD2 (5 bases each). Trimming shortened V by 4 bases and J by 6 bases, and 17 bases separated the two germline ends. CDR3 size: 15 residues. From germline, CDR1 is SGDLS and CDR2 YYNGEE.

V gene TRBV10-1 combines with J gene TRBJ2-7; D is ambiguous. Trimming shortened V by 1 base and J by 4 bases, and 5 bases separated the two germline ends. Germline V gene lookup returns CDR1 WNHNN and CDR2 SYGVQD (reference sequence). The CDR3 consists of 12 residues. The CDR3, as DNA: TGCGCCAGCAGTGAGTGGGGTTACGAGCAGTACTTC. It codes for CASSEWGYEQYF.

The table lists this clonotype with a few counts. J is TRBJ2-2 and V is TRBV28, with 7 bases matching TRBD2. Unmatched junction bases numbered 8, after V lost 3 bases and J lost 7 bases. The CDR3 is 15 residues long. Germline CDR1 reads MDHEN; CDR2 reads SYDVKM. This CDR3 is CASSLSGRGIGELFF. The DNA of the CDR3 is TGTGCCAGCAGTTTGAGTGGGAGGGGTATCGGGGAGCTGTTTTTT. The full variable domain, in which reference TRBV28 and TRBJ2-2 provide the parts outside the CDR3, is DVKVTQSSRYLVKRTGEKVFLECVQDMDHENMFWYRQDPGLGLRLIYFSYDVKMKEKGDIPEGYSVSREKKERFSLILESASTNQTSMYLCASSLSGRGIGELFFGEGSRLTVL.

The chain's CDR3 is CASSVNGGGEQYF. The CDR3 DNA sequence: TGTGCCAGCAGCGTAAACGGCGGAGGGGAGCAGTACTTC. V is TRBV9 and J is TRBJ2-7; maybe TRBD2 (6 bases). The CDR3 spans 13 residues. Looked up from germline, CDR1 is SGDLS and CDR2 is YYNGEE. V was trimmed by 1 base and J by 7 bases, leaving 12 bases between them.

The chain employs TRBV29-1 and TRBJ2-1, with 13 bases lining up with TRBD2. The junction had 12 bases not matched to a gene; V was cut back by 6 bases and J by 13 bases. The germline V gene has CDR1 SQVTM and CDR2 ANQGSEA. The CDR3 has 14 residues. The CDR3 sequence is CSVKGTSGTIQQFF. Written as DNA, the CDR3 is TGCAGCGTAAAGGGGACTAGCGGGACCATACAACAGTTCTTC.

This chain connects TRBV6-1 to TRBJ2-3; tentatively, D is TRBD2 (7 bases). The CDR3 loop spans 14 amino acids. V was pared by 7 bases and J by 5 bases, with 16 bases between. The germline V gene has CDR1 MNHNS and CDR2 SASEGT. The CDR3 sequence: CASKGGVGQDTQYF. The CDR3 DNA reads TGTGCCAGCAAAGGGGGGGTCGGACAAGATACGCAGTATTTT.

This sequence joins TRBV20-1 and TRBJ2-3; 8 nucleotides align to TRBD2. This CDR3 region has 17 residues. After removal of 0 bases from V and 2 bases from J, the junction contained 10 bases not matched to a gene. The germline CDR1 and CDR2 sequences are DFQATT and SNEGSKA (reference sequence). The CDR3 region is CSARDELAGHNTDTQYF. The CDR3 nucleotides read TGCAGTGCTAGAGACGAGTTAGCGGGACATAACACAGATACGCAGTATTTT.

This clonotype occurred many times. This chain links TRBV7-2 with TRBJ2-7, with a possible D match to TRBD2 (5 bases). The CDR3 length is 14 residues. The germline gives CDR1 SGHTA, CDR2 FQGNSA. V was cut by 2 bases and J by 5 bases, with 13 bases left in between. The chain's CDR3 is CASSLLWGANEQYF. The CDR3 nucleotides are TGTGCCAGCAGCTTATTATGGGGAGCTAACGAGCAGTACTTC. The complete variable domain, with remaining parts taken from reference TRBV7-2 and TRBJ2-7, reads GAGVSQSPSNKVTEKGKDVELRCDPISGHTALYWYRQSLGQGLEFLIYFQGNSAPDKSGLPSDRFSAERTGGSVSTLTIQRTQQEDSAVYLCASSLLWGANEQYFGPGTRLTVT.

The chain uses TRBV4-1 and TRBJ1-6, with TRBD1 identical over 7 bases. The CDR3 has 18 residues. Germline V gene data show CDR1 as MGHRA and CDR2 as YSYEKL. The V segment lost 3 bases and the J segment 3 bases; nucleotides outside the gene matches: 11. DNA of the CDR3: TGCGCCAGCAGCCAGACCCGGGACAGAGATTTCTATAATTCACCCCTCCACTTT. The encoded protein is CASSQTRDRDFYNSPLHF.

In this sample, this clonotype turned up a few times. V gene TRBV6-1 combines with J gene TRBJ2-6; D is ambiguous. The germline gives CDR1 MNHNS, CDR2 SASEGT. This CDR3 contains 15 residues. V was cut by 5 bases and J by 2 bases, with 10 bases left in between. The CDR3 DNA reads TGTGCCAGCAGTATCATAGCCCCTGGGGCCAACGTCCTGACTTTC. It yields the protein CASSIIAPGANVLTF.